The TCR beta chain described here comes from a study of blood T cell repertoires in COVID-19. Germline V gene data show CDR1 as SGHRS and CDR2 as YFSETQ. The CDR3 consists of 12 residues. The V end was cut by 5 bases, the J end by 7 bases, with 10 bases between. Original processing methods: The authors estimated nucleated cell counts from reference gene primer amplification. The assay was immunoSEQ multiplex PCR, and TCRdb's table has in-frame clones only and misses some. V and J calls and clone size are as listed in that table; D and trimming were resolved from the DNA. The sample records 150,000 to 200,000 clones, 80% to 85% being singletons.

Specimen: PBMCs or T cells enriched from blood (not recorded which). The sequence derives from a woman aged 60-75 years who had recovered from COVID-19. The V gene is TRBV5-1, the J gene TRBJ2-1; no firm D call. CDR3 nucleotide sequence: TGCGCCAGCAGGCTAGGTGGGAATGAGCAGTTCTTC. Translation: CASRLGGNEQFF.